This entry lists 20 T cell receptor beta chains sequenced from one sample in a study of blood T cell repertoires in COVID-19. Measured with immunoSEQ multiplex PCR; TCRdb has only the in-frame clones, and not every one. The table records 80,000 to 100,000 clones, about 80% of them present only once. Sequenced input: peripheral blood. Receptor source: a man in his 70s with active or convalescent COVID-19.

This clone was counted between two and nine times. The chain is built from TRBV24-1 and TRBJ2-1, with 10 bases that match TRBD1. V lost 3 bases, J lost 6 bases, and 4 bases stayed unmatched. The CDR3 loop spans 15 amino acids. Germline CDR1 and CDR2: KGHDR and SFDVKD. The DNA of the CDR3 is TGTGCCACCAGTGATCCGGGACAGGGGCCCAATGAGCAGTTCTTC. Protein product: CATSDPGQGPNEQFF.

The CDR3 nucleotides read TGTGCCTGGGGTCTTGGTCAAAGAGAGGGCTACACCTTC. Encoded protein: CAWGLGQREGYTF. V is TRBV30 and J is TRBJ1-2; no definite D call. Germline lookup yields CDR1 GTSNPN and CDR2 SVGIG (reference sequence). Trimming cost V 5 bases and J 8 bases, with 18 bases left between them. The CDR3 has 13 residues.

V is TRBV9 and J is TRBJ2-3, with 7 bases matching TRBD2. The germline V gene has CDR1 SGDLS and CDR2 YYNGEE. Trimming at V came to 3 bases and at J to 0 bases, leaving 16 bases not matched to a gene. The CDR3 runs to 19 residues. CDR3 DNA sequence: TGTGCCAGCAGCGCTGCTAAATGGACTAGTCCATATAGCACAGATACGCAGTATTTT. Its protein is CASSAAKWTSPYSTDTQYF. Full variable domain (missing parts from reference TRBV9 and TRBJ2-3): DSGVTQTPKHLITATGQRVTLRCSPRSGDLSVYWYQQSLDQGLQFLIQYYNGEERAKGNILERFSAQQFPDLHSELNLSSLELGDSALYFCASSAAKWTSPYSTDTQYFGPGTRLTVL.

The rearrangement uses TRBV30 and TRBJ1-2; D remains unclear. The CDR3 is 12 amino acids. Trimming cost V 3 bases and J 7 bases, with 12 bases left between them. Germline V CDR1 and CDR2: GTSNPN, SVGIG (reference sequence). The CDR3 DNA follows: TGTGCCTGGAGGCTAGCGGGTTTTGGCTACACCTTC. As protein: CAWRLAGFGYTF.

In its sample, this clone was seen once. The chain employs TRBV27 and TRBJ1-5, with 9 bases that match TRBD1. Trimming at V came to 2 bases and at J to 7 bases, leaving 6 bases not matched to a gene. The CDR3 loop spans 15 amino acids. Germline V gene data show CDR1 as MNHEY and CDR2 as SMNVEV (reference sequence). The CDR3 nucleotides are TGTGCCAGCAGTTTAGGGGGACAGGGAAGACAGCCCCAGCATTTT. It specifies CASSLGGQGRQPQHF.

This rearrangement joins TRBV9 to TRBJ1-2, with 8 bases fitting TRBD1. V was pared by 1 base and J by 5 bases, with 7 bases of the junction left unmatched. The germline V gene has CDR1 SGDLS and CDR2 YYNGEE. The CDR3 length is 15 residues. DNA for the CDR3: TGTGCCAGCAGCGTATCGACAGGGGTAGCATATGGCTACACCTTC. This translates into CASSVSTGVAYGYTF.

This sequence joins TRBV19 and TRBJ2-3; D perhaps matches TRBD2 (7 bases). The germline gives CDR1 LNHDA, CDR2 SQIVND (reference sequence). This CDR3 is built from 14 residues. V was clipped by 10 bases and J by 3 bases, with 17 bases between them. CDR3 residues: CATRRGPETDTQYF. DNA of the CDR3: TGTGCCACGAGGCGGGGGCCGGAGACAGATACGCAGTATTTT.

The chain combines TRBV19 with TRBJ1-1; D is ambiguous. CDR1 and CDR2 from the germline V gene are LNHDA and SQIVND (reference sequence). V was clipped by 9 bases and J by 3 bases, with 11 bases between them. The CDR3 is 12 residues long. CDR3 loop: CARKTVDTEAFF. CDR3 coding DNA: TGTGCCAGGAAAACAGTTGACACTGAAGCTTTCTTT.

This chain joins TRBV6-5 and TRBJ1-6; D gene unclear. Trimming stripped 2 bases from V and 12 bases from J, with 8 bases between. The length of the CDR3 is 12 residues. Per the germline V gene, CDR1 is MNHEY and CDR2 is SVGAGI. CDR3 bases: TGTGCCAGCAGTTACACCCTAAGACCCCTCCACTTT. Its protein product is CASSYTLRPLHF.

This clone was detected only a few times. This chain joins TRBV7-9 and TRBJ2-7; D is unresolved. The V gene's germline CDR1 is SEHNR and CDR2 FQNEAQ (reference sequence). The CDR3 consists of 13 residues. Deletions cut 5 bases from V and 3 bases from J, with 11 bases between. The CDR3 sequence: CASSPLSGYEQYF. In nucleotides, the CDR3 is TGTGCCAGCAGCCCCCTATCCGGCTACGAGCAGTACTTC. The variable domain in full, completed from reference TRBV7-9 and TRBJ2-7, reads DTGVSQNPRHKITKRGQNVTFRCDPISEHNRLYWYRQTLGQGPEFLTYFQNEAQLEKSRLLSDRFSAERPKGSFSTLEIQRTEQGDSAMYLCASSPLSGYEQYFGPGTRLTVT.

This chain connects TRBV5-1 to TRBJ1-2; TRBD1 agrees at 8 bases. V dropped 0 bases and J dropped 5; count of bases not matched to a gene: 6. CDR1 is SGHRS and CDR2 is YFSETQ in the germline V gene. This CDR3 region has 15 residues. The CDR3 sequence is CASSLGQGAGYGYTF. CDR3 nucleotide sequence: TGCGCCAGCAGCTTGGGGCAGGGGGCTGGGTATGGCTACACCTTC. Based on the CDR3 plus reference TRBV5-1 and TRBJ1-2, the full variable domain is KAGVTQTPRYLIKTRGQQVTLSCSPISGHRSVSWYQQTPGQGLQFLFEYFSETQRNKGNFPGRFSGRQFSNSRSEMNVSTLELGDSALYLCASSLGQGAGYGYTFGSGTRLTVV.

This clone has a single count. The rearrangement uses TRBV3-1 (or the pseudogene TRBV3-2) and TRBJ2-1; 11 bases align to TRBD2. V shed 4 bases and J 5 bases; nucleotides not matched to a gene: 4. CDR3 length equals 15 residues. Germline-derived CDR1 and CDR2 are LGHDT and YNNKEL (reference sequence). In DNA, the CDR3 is TGTGCCAGCAGCCCCCGACTAGCGGGGAACAATGAGCAGTTCTTC. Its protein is CASSPRLAGNNEQFF.

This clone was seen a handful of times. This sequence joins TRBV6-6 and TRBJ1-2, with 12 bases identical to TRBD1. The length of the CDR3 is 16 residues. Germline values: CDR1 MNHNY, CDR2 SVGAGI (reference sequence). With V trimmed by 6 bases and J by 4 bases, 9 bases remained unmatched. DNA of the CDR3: TGTGCCAGCAGCCCCGGGACAGGGGGCGCCGGCTATGGCTACACCTTC. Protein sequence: CASSPGTGGAGYGYTF.

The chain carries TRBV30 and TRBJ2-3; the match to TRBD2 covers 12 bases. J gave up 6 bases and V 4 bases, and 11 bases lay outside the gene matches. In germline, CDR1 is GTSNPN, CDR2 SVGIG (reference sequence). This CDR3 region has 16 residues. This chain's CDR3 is CAWTRGLAGQEDTQYF. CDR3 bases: TGTGCCTGGACCCGGGGACTAGCGGGTCAAGAGGATACGCAGTATTTT.

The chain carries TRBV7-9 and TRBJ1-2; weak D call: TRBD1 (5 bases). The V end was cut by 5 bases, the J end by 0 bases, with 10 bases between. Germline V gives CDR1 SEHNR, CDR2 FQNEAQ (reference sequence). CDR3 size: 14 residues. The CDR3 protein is CASSPSGTNYGYTF. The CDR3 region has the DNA TGTGCCAGCAGCCCATCAGGGACTAACTATGGCTACACCTTC.

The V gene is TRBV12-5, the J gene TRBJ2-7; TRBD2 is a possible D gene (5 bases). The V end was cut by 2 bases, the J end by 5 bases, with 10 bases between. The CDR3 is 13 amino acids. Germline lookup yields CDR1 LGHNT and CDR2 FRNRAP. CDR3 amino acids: CASGLMGEHEQYF. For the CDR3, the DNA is TGTGCTAGTGGTTTGATGGGAGAGCACGAGCAGTACTTC.

CDR3 sequence (DNA): TGTGCCAGCACCTTCGGGGGGGGATCCTACAATGAGCAGTTCTTC. The encoded protein is CASTFGGGSYNEQFF. The chain is built from TRBV3-1 (or the pseudogene TRBV3-2) and TRBJ2-1, with 8 nucleotides matching TRBD2. V dropped 7 bases and J dropped 1; count of bases not matched to a gene: 6. The CDR3 covers 15 residues. The germline CDR1 and CDR2 sequences are LGHDT and YNNKEL (reference sequence).

CDR3 residues: CASSHYNDRARIYGYTF. CDR3 sequence (DNA): TGCGCCAGCAGCCATTATAACGACAGGGCCCGAATCTATGGCTACACCTTC. V gene TRBV4-1 combines with J gene TRBJ1-2, with 7 bases fitting TRBD1. The germline CDR1 and CDR2 sequences are MGHRA and YSYEKL. The V gene end was trimmed by 3 bases and the J gene end by 4 bases; junction bases not matched to a gene: 14. This CDR3 is built from 17 residues.

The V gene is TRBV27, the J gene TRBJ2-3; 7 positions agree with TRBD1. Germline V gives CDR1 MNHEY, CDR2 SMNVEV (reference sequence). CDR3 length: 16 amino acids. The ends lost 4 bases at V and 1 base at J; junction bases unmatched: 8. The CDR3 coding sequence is TGTGCCAGCAGTTCTCTGGGACAGTATCGCACAGATACGCAGTATTTT. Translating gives CASSSLGQYRTDTQYF.

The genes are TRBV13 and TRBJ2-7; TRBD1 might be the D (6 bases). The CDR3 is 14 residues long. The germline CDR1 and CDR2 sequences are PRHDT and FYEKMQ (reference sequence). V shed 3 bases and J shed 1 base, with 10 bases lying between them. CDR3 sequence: CASSFGGYSYEQYF. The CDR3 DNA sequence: TGTGCCAGCAGCTTTGGGGGCTATTCCTACGAGCAGTACTTC.